A selection of T cell receptor beta chains follows, all from one sample in a study of T cells after yellow fever vaccination. MiXCR, applied by TCRdb to the 5' RACE reads, yields one record per CDR3 protein. This table has some 300,000 distinct CDR3 sequences, approximately 8% appearing once. The sample was CD4+ T cells sorted from PBMCs, taken 5 days after the yellow fever booster vaccination. The receptors here all came from a man between 18 and 35 years old who received the YFV17D yellow fever vaccine. The CDR3 runs from the conserved cysteine through the conserved F or W. The D gene is left open where the match is weak.

D: TRBD2
J: TRBJ2-3
V: TRBV5-4
CDR3: CASSLNVAGGRTDTQYF

D: -
J: TRBJ2-1
V: TRBV10-3
CDR3: CAISESGLRSYNEQFF

D: -
J: TRBJ1-6
V: TRBV12-3/TRBV12-4
CDR3: CASTLTYQRSPLHF

D: -
J: TRBJ2-3
V: TRBV11-2
CDR3: CASSTRDLSTDTQYF

D: -
J: TRBJ2-7
V: TRBV7-2
CDR3: CASSFLPYEQYF

D: -
J: TRBJ1-1
V: TRBV4-3
CDR3: CASSQLVAGNTEAFF

D: -
J: TRBJ2-3
V: TRBV7-3
CDR3: CASSLNSGTDTQYF

D: -
J: TRBJ1-2
V: TRBV24-1
CDR3: CATSDGDPTANYGYTF

D: -
J: TRBJ2-5
V: TRBV7-2
CDR3: CASSFSRETQYF

D: TRBD2
J: TRBJ2-5
V: TRBV5-4
CDR3: CASSRTSGQETQYF

D: -
J: TRBJ1-1
V: TRBV10-3
CDR3: CAIRGRENTEAFF

D: -
J: TRBJ2-3
V: TRBV4-2
CDR3: CASSQKWTVGAGGSDTQYF

D: -
J: TRBJ1-2
V: TRBV18
CDR3: CASSPGQHYGYTF

D: TRBD2
J: TRBJ2-2
V: TRBV11-2
CDR3: CASSLEWGGTGELFF

D: TRBD1
J: TRBJ1-2
V: TRBV7-6
CDR3: CASNAGTGANYGYTF

D: TRBD1
J: TRBJ1-1
V: TRBV2
CDR3: CASRRQGAIGTEAFF

D: -
J: TRBJ1-2
V: TRBV19
CDR3: CASSMDGYTF

D: -
J: TRBJ1-3
V: TRBV12-3/TRBV12-4
CDR3: CASNLIGAGNTIYF

D: -
J: TRBJ2-5
V: TRBV7-3
CDR3: CASTWGTQETQYF

D: -
J: TRBJ2-1
V: TRBV5-1
CDR3: CASSGSGNTYNEQFF

D: -
J: TRBJ2-3
V: TRBV27
CDR3: CASSQGVSGTDTQYF

D: -
J: TRBJ2-5
V: TRBV2
CDR3: CASRKGGPQETQYF